The 5 T cell receptor beta chains in this list originate from one sample, sequenced in a study of blood T cells in healthy people across ages. A second PCR of roughly 7 to 11 cycles used a sample-barcoded 5' primer and a J-beta primer mix. TCRdb ran MiXCR on the 5' RACE reads and lists one entry per CDR3 protein. The repertoire holds 980,000 or so distinct CDR3 sequences, around 48% seen once, with 13% in the top ten. The source material was blood. Every receptor here comes from a man aged 30 to 45 in good health.

The chain carries TRBV18 and TRBJ1-1, with D tentatively TRBD1 (6 bases). The CDR3 contains 15 residues. Deletions cut 3 bases from V and 2 bases from J, with 13 bases between. CDR1 KGHSH and CDR2 LQKENI come from the germline V gene. The CDR3 nucleotides read TGTGCCAGCTCACCTAATACAGGGTCAAACACTGAAGCTTTCTTT. This gives the protein CASSPNTGSNTEAFF.

This clonotype was seen a handful of times. The chain carries TRBV10-3 and TRBJ2-7; D might be TRBD2 (6 bases). The V gene's germline CDR1 is ENHRY and CDR2 SYGVKD. Trimming took 0 bases from V and 2 from J, leaving 14 bases between them. This CDR3 is built from 16 residues. CDR3 amino acids: CAISESGGGQTYEQYF. CDR3 sequence (DNA): TGTGCCATCAGTGAGTCGGGAGGAGGGCAAACCTACGAGCAGTACTTC.

The rearrangement uses TRBV7-9 and TRBJ2-1; 9 positions match TRBD1. The CDR3 loop spans 18 amino acids. The junction had 14 bases not matched to a gene; V was cut back by 5 bases and J by 3 bases. Germline V gene data show CDR1 as SEHNR and CDR2 as FQNEAQ (reference sequence). The chain's CDR3 is CASSQAGQGRYNYNEQFF. The DNA of the CDR3 is TGTGCCAGCAGCCAGGCGGGACAGGGCCGTTATAACTACAATGAGCAGTTCTTC. Full variable domain (rest looked up from reference TRBV7-9 and TRBJ2-1): DTGVSQNPRHKITKRGQNVTFRCDPISEHNRLYWYRQTLGQGPEFLTYFQNEAQLEKSRLLSDRFSAERPKGSFSTLEIQRTEQGDSAMYLCASSQAGQGRYNYNEQFFGPGTRLTVL.

V is TRBV4-1 and J is TRBJ1-5; 7 nucleotides line up with TRBD1. Germline values: CDR1 MGHRA, CDR2 YSYEKL. This CDR3 comprises 16 residues. The V segment lost 2 bases and the J segment 5 bases; nucleotides outside the gene matches: 9. The DNA of the CDR3 is TGCGCCAGCAGCCAAATCTACAGGGGTAAGGATCAGCCCCAGCATTTT. Residues: CASSQIYRGKDQPQHF.

V is TRBV7-2 and J is TRBJ2-3; perhaps TRBD2 as D (5 bases). Trimming cost V 10 bases and J 2 bases, with 10 bases left between them. Looked up from germline, CDR1 is SGHTA and CDR2 is FQGNSA. The CDR3 has 12 residues. The CDR3, as DNA: TGTGCCAACCTTGACTACACAGATACGCAGTATTTT. Translated: CANLDYTDTQYF.